A selection of T cell receptor beta chains follows, all from one sample in a study of T cell repertoires in cytomegalovirus infection. TCRdb called the reads again in MiXCR, with one record for every CDR3 protein. The sample consists of 350,000 to 450,000 distinct CDR3 sequences, 15% to 20% of them appearing once. The sample consisted of PBMCs. The receptors here all came from a human donor in good health (CMV status not recorded). Some clones in this sample may be carry-over from other donors' samples. The CDR3 runs from the conserved cysteine through the conserved F or W. A D gene is named only where the DNA matches it firmly. For some rows the clone size is stated as once, few or many, or as a class when expanded; others skip it.

v_call	j_call	clone_size	d_call	cdr3_nt	cdr3_aa
TRBV6-6	TRBJ2-1	.	.	TGTGCCAGCAGTTACTCTATGTTACCGACCTACAATGAGCAGTTCTTC	CASSYSMLPTYNEQFF
TRBV7-9	TRBJ2-1	many	.	TGTGCCAGCCGGGGGGGACAGGGATGGGGCAATGAGCAGTTCTTC	CASRGGQGWGNEQFF
TRBV11-3	TRBJ2-6	few	TRBD1	TGTGCCAGCAGCTTTCGGACAGGGCGCGGGTCTGGGGCCAACGTCCTGACTTTC	CASSFRTGRGSGANVLTF
TRBV2	TRBJ1-2	.	.	TGTGCCAGCAGCCCTCTGAAATCTAACTATGGCTACACCTTC	CASSPLKSNYGYTF
TRBV7-6	TRBJ2-1	many	.	TGTGCCAGCAGCTTAGCCGGAATGGCCGGTAGTTGGTTCTTC	CASSLAGMAGSWFF
TRBV20-1	TRBJ1-3	few	.	TGCAGTGCAAACAGGGATTCCGGAAACACCATATATTTT	CSANRDSGNTIYF
TRBV20-1	TRBJ2-1	few	TRBD1	TGCAGTGCTAGGGGACAGGGGGCCAATGAGCAGTTCTTC	CSARGQGANEQFF
TRBV7-8	TRBJ2-3	many	TRBD2	TGTGCCAGCAGTCAAACTAGCGTTGGGGCAGATACGCAGTATTTT	CASSQTSVGADTQYF
TRBV7-8	TRBJ1-4	many	.	TGTGCCAGCAGCTTTTTGAGCGCCCATGCAACTAATGAAAAACTGTTTTTT	CASSFLSAHATNEKLFF
TRBV7-2	TRBJ2-5	many	.	TGTGCCAGCAGCCAGACCCAGGCCCAGTACTTC	CASSQTQAQYF
TRBV7-2	TRBJ1-1	many	.	TGTGCCAGCAGCAATTCCAGGGACACTGAAGCTTTCTTT	CASSNSRDTEAFF
TRBV12-3/TRBV12-4	TRBJ2-1	.	.	TGTGCCAGCAGTCAAAGTGTTGTAGAGCAGTTCTTC	CASSQSVVEQFF
TRBV28	TRBJ1-2	many	.	.	CASSTSPDNYGYTF
TRBV5-1	TRBJ2-3	.	TRBD1	TGCGCCAGCAGCTTCGGGACAGGGGGCGACAGGGAGTATTTT	CASSFGTGGDREYF
TRBV6-5	TRBJ1-1	once	.	TGTGCCAGCAGTTACTCCTACGGAGGGACTGAAGCTTTCTTT	CASSYSYGGTEAFF
TRBV6-6	TRBJ1-2	.	TRBD1	TGTGCCAGCAGGGACAGGGTTCGAGAGGCCTATGGCTACACCTTC	CASRDRVREAYGYTF
TRBV7-2	TRBJ1-1	.	.	TGTGCCAGCAGCCAAGGCGGAGGGGGGGGGGCTGAAGCTTTCTTT	CASSQGGGGGAEAFF
TRBV5-5	TRBJ1-1	many	.	TGTGCCAGCTTTTCCATGAACACTGAAGCTTTCTTT	CASFSMNTEAFF